Listed below are T cell receptor beta chains from one sample, sequenced in a study of CD8 T cells in ankylosing spondylitis. One entry per CDR3 protein results from TCRdb running MiXCR on the 5' RACE reads. The sample consists of about 160,000 distinct CDR3 sequences, around 9.6% of them appearing once. The sequenced material came from blood, either unsorted or a sorted T cell fraction (not recorded which). Receptors were obtained from a female donor with ankylosing spondylitis or in good health (not recorded which). The CDR3 runs from the conserved cysteine through the conserved F or W. Each record gives: clone size, V gene, D gene, J gene, CDR3 DNA, CDR3 protein. A D gene is named only where the DNA matches it firmly. The size entry is marked missing in some rows and otherwise reads once, few, many or a size class.

clone_size: few
v_call: TRBV6-6
d_call: -
j_call: TRBJ2-3
cdr3_nt: TGTGCCACTCGATCAACCTCGTCAAATACGCAGTATTTT
cdr3_aa: CATRSTSSNTQYF

clone_size: -
v_call: TRBV7-6
d_call: -
j_call: TRBJ1-4
cdr3_nt: TGTGCCAGCAGCCCCGTTAGAGGCCTCGGTGAAAAACTGTTTTTT
cdr3_aa: CASSPVRGLGEKLFF

clone_size: -
v_call: TRBV20-1
d_call: TRBD1
j_call: TRBJ2-1
cdr3_nt: TGCAGTGCCCCAGCCCGGACAGGGGGGTACGATGAGCAGTTCTTC
cdr3_aa: CSAPARTGGYDEQFF

clone_size: few
v_call: TRBV5-6
d_call: -
j_call: TRBJ2-5
cdr3_nt: TGTGCCAGCAGCTTGGCGCGGGGGCTTCACCAAGAGACCCAGTACTTC
cdr3_aa: CASSLARGLHQETQYF

clone_size: -
v_call: TRBV7-9
d_call: TRBD2
j_call: TRBJ2-7
cdr3_nt: TGTGCCAGCAGCCCCCCGGGGGGGAACGAGCAGTACTTC
cdr3_aa: CASSPPGGNEQYF

clone_size: -
v_call: TRBV18
d_call: TRBD2
j_call: TRBJ2-4
cdr3_nt: TGTGCCAGCTCACCCCGGGGGGGCCACGACAAAAACATTCAGTACTTC
cdr3_aa: CASSPRGGHDKNIQYF

clone_size: -
v_call: TRBV6-6
d_call: -
j_call: TRBJ2-5
cdr3_nt: TGTGCCAGCCCGGGGGAGACCCAGTACTTC
cdr3_aa: CASPGETQYF

clone_size: -
v_call: TRBV27
d_call: -
j_call: TRBJ2-7
cdr3_nt: TGTGCCAGCAGTCCGATTCCGCACTACGAGCAGTACTTC
cdr3_aa: CASSPIPHYEQYF

clone_size: few
v_call: TRBV6-2/TRBV6-3
d_call: -
j_call: TRBJ2-2
cdr3_nt: TGTGCCAGCAGTTACTTCGACGGCAGCGGGGAGCTGTTTTTT
cdr3_aa: CASSYFDGSGELFF

clone_size: -
v_call: TRBV20-1
d_call: TRBD2
j_call: TRBJ2-3
cdr3_nt: TGCAGTGCTAGGCCCCCCCGAGCGGGAGGCACAGATACGCAGTATTTT
cdr3_aa: CSARPPRAGGTDTQYF

clone_size: -
v_call: TRBV7-9
d_call: -
j_call: TRBJ1-1
cdr3_nt: TGTGCCAGCAGCGGGGGGCTGGGTGAAGCTTTCTTT
cdr3_aa: CASSGGLGEAFF

clone_size: few
v_call: TRBV28
d_call: -
j_call: TRBJ2-1
cdr3_nt: TGTGCCAGCGTCAGCTCCTACAATGAGCAGTTCTTC
cdr3_aa: CASVSSYNEQFF

clone_size: many
v_call: TRBV7-2
d_call: -
j_call: TRBJ2-2
cdr3_nt: TGTGCCTATAAGGTCACCGGGGAGCTGTTTTTT
cdr3_aa: CAYKVTGELFF

clone_size: few
v_call: TRBV7-9
d_call: -
j_call: TRBJ2-3
cdr3_nt: TGTGCCAGCTCGGGCGATTCTAGCACAGATACGCAGTATTTT
cdr3_aa: CASSGDSSTDTQYF

clone_size: few
v_call: TRBV29-1
d_call: TRBD1
j_call: TRBJ1-5
cdr3_nt: TGCAGCGCCGCTACAGGGGGCGTTAGGAATCAGCCCCAGCATTTT
cdr3_aa: CSAATGGVRNQPQHF